The present T cell receptor (beta chain) was sequenced within a study of cytomegalovirus exposure and HLA in healthy donors. General observations from the study: Earlier analysis looked at TCR beta V segments, and most were productive about 87% or about 30% of the time.

A word on this clone: Its antigen is as yet unknown.

The CDR3 totals 11 residues. Germline V lookup: CDR1 GTSNPN, CDR2 SVGIG (reference sequence). V gave up 3 bases and J gave up 4 bases, with 7 bases separating them. PCR involved 60 Vbeta and 13 Jbeta primers. Some clones are missing from TCRdb's copy, which holds only in-frame ones; the method was immunoSEQ multiplex PCR. This table holds about 200,000 clones, over 70% found once. V gene TRBV30 combines with J gene TRBJ2-7; D not certain. The receptor's source is a boy between 2 and 15 years old in good health and CMV-seronegative. Material for sequencing was PBMCs. The CDR3 region has the DNA TGTGCCTGGAGCGCGGAGTACGAGCAGTACTTC. It encodes CAWSAEYEQYF.